This T cell receptor (beta chain) was obtained from a study of T-cell memory formation after mild COVID-19. TCRdb passed the 5' RACE reads through MiXCR, listing each CDR3 protein once. This table has 200,000 to 250,000 distinct CDR3 sequences, more than 8% appearing once. This clonotype appeared a few times. CDR1 is KGHSH and CDR2 is LQKENI in the germline V gene. Deletions cut 3 bases from V and 6 bases from J, with 17 bases between. CDR3 length: 15 residues. This TCR derives from a man aged 18 to 30 who had mild COVID-19 (a few samples of this study predate the infection). Cell type and time point are not known. Sequencing was done on a sample of PBMCs or a T cell subset sorted from them (not recorded which). J is TRBJ1-2 and V is TRBV18, with unresolved D. As DNA, the CDR3 is TGTGCCAGCTCACCGAATCGAGGGCAGCAGGATGGCTACACCTTC. Residues: CASSPNRGQQDGYTF.